The 14 T cell receptor beta chains below were found in one sample sequenced in a study of cytomegalovirus exposure and HLA in healthy donors. Primers: 60 Vbeta forward and 13 Jbeta reverse. Clones were read by immunoSEQ multiplex PCR, and TCRdb kept only the in-frame ones, dropping some. The table shows about 120,000 clones, with 60% to 85% occurring only once. The sequenced sample consisted of PBMCs. Receptors originate from a woman between 40 and 55 years old in good health and CMV-seropositive.

The count of this clone is one. As DNA, the CDR3 is TGCGCCAGCAGCCAAGGGCAGGCCGAGATTGCATCACCCCTCCACTTT. The encoded protein is CASSQGQAEIASPLHF. The V and J genes are TRBV4-1 and TRBJ1-6; D ambiguous. CDR1 MGHRA and CDR2 YSYEKL come from the germline V gene. This CDR3 comprises 16 residues. The V and J ends lost 1 base and 10 bases respectively, with 17 bases between them.

V gene TRBV25-1 combines with J gene TRBJ1-2; D ambiguous. V gave up 6 bases and J gave up 4 bases, with 6 bases separating them. CDR1 MGHDK and CDR2 SYGVNS come from the germline V gene. This CDR3 comprises 11 residues. DNA of the CDR3: TGTGCCAGCAGCGGAGGCTATGGCTACACCTTC. This gives the protein CASSGGYGYTF.

The chain joins TRBV7-9 to TRBJ2-1; 8 bases are shared with TRBD2. Germline V gene sequence: CDR1 SEHNR, CDR2 FQNEAQ (reference sequence). The CDR3 covers 16 residues. V lost 6 bases to trimming and J lost 4 bases; unmatched junction nucleotides: 11. This CDR3 reads CASSPQAGALYNEQFF. The DNA for the CDR3 is TGTGCCAGCAGTCCACAAGCGGGAGCCCTATACAATGAGCAGTTCTTC.

This clone was seen only a few times. The rearrangement joins TRBV6-1 to TRBJ2-5; 10 positions match TRBD2. From germline, CDR1 is MNHNS and CDR2 SASEGT. This CDR3 has 14 amino acids. With V trimmed by 11 bases and J by 4 bases, 10 bases remained unmatched. The CDR3: CAARGASGRETQYF. As DNA, the CDR3 is TGTGCCGCCCGGGGGGCTAGCGGGAGAGAGACCCAGTACTTC.

The CDR3 protein is CASSLRGQDSPLHF. CDR3 coding DNA: TGTGCCAGCAGTTTAAGGGGACAGGATTCACCCCTCCACTTT. This sequence joins TRBV28 and TRBJ1-6, with 8 bases that match TRBD1. V was clipped by 2 bases and J by 8 bases; unmatched bases: 2. The CDR3 extends over 14 amino acids. Per the germline V gene, CDR1 is MDHEN and CDR2 is SYDVKM.

The gene calls are TRBV7-2 and TRBJ1-5; perhaps TRBD1 as D (5 bases). Germline lookup yields CDR1 SGHTA and CDR2 FQGNSA. The CDR3 spans 14 residues. Trimming took off 2 bases at V and 3 bases at J, with 8 bases between the two ends. DNA of the CDR3: TGTGCCAGCAGCTTAAGGGGAAACAATCAGCCCCAGCATTTT. It translates to CASSLRGNNQPQHF. Together with reference TRBV7-2 and TRBJ1-5, the CDR3 gives the full variable domain: GAGVSQSPSNKVTEKGKDVELRCDPISGHTALYWYRQSLGQGLEFLIYFQGNSAPDKSGLPSDRFSAERTGGSVSTLTIQRTQQEDSAVYLCASSLRGNNQPQHFGDGTRLSIL.

The V gene is TRBV5-4, the J gene TRBJ2-5; TRBD1 might be the D (6 bases). The germline V gene has CDR1 SGHNT and CDR2 YYREEE (reference sequence). The CDR3 totals 11 residues. V lost 9 bases and J 2 bases, leaving 8 bases between the germline ends. Here the CDR3 DNA reads TGTGCCATCGACAGGCAAGAGACCCAGTACTTC. Protein product: CAIDRQETQYF.

The rearrangement uses TRBV28 and TRBJ2-7; TRBD1 aligns across 7 bases. Looked up from germline, CDR1 is MDHEN and CDR2 is SYDVKM. Germline trimming cut 6 bases from V and 5 bases from J; bases unmatched to any gene: 16. CDR3 length: 16 amino acids. DNA of the CDR3: TGTGCCAGCAGATCCACAGGGGTCGCGACCCTAGACGAGCAGTACTTC. Its protein product is CASRSTGVATLDEQYF. Full variable domain (missing parts from reference TRBV28 and TRBJ2-7): DVKVTQSSRYLVKRTGEKVFLECVQDMDHENMFWYRQDPGLGLRLIYFSYDVKMKEKGDIPEGYSVSREKKERFSLILESASTNQTSMYLCASRSTGVATLDEQYFGPGTRLTVT.

This clone was observed once. The rearrangement joins TRBV9 to TRBJ2-5; D possibly corresponds to TRBD2 (6 bases). The length of the CDR3 is 13 residues. CDR1 is SGDLS, CDR2 YYNGEE, per germline. Between the trimmed V and J ends, which lost 0 bases and 7 bases, there was a span of 10 bases. The CDR3 loop is CASSVERRGTQYF. In DNA, the CDR3 is TGTGCCAGCAGCGTAGAACGGAGGGGGACCCAGTACTTC.

V is TRBV2 and J is TRBJ1-1; D remains unclear. This CDR3 is built from 13 residues. Looked up from germline, CDR1 is SNHLY and CDR2 is FYNNEI. Trimming stripped 5 bases from V and 4 bases from J, with 11 bases between. CDR3 sequence reads: CASSSTYSTEAFF. In nucleotides, the CDR3 is TGTGCCAGCAGTTCAACTTATTCCACTGAAGCTTTCTTT.

This sequence joins TRBV5-1 and TRBJ2-1; weak D call: TRBD2 (7 bases). V dropped 5 bases and J dropped 7 bases, with 19 bases sitting between them. Germline V CDR1 and CDR2: SGHRS, YFSETQ. The CDR3 is 15 amino acids. CDR3 region: CASSDIGGPANEQFF. CDR3 coding DNA: TGCGCCAGCAGTGACATCGGGGGGCCCGCAAATGAGCAGTTCTTC.

This chain connects TRBV7-9 to TRBJ1-4, with 7 bases matching TRBD1. Trimming removed 4 bases from V and 6 bases from J; junction bases left unmatched: 11. The CDR3 contains 16 residues. Germline V gene sequence: CDR1 SEHNR, CDR2 FQNEAQ (reference sequence). For the CDR3, the DNA is TGTGCCAGCAGCTCTCATCCGGGACAGCCGGATGAAAAACTGTTTTTT. This encodes CASSSHPGQPDEKLFF.

The chain links TRBV5-1 to TRBJ1-4, with 7 nucleotides matching TRBD1. This CDR3 is 14 amino acids long. CDR1 is SGHRS, CDR2 YFSETQ, per germline. Losses at the gene ends were 2 bases for V and 8 bases for J; bases not matched to a gene: 6. The CDR3 DNA reads as TGCGCCAGCAGCTTTGGACAGGTCAAAGAAAAACTGTTTTTT. Translating it yields CASSFGQVKEKLFF.

The chain employs TRBV19 and TRBJ2-5; TRBD1 might be the D (6 bases). CDR1 is LNHDA and CDR2 is SQIVND in the germline V gene (reference sequence). This CDR3 contains 13 residues. Trimming shortened V by 6 bases and J by 4 bases, and 12 bases separated the two germline ends. In DNA, the CDR3 is TGTGCCAGTAGCAGGGGTCCCCGAGAGACCCAGTACTTC. It encodes CASSRGPRETQYF.